Listed below are T cell receptor beta chains from one sample, sequenced in a study of blood T cell repertoires in COVID-19. TCRdb's copy holds only in-frame clones and misses some; the assay was immunoSEQ multiplex PCR. The sample shows 200,000 to 250,000 clones, about 90% of them seen only once. The sequencing sample was made of peripheral blood. The receptors derive from a man younger than 45 with COVID-19, enrolled during active disease. The CDR3 runs from the conserved cysteine through the conserved F or W. Fields, in order: CDR3 protein, CDR3 DNA, clone size, J gene, D gene, V gene. A D gene is named only where the DNA matches it firmly. Clone size is given for some rows only: seen once, a few or many times, or a class if the clone is expanded.

CDR3 protein: CASSFSRNTEAFF
CDR3 DNA: TGTGCCAGCAGTTTCTCCAGGAACACTGAAGCTTTCTTT
clone size: NA
J gene: TRBJ1-1
D gene: NA
V gene: TRBV28

CDR3 protein: CASSLLGQATLSGYTF
CDR3 DNA: TGTGCCAGCAGTTTATTGGGACAGGCGACTCTAAGCGGCTACACCTTC
clone size: NA
J gene: TRBJ1-2
D gene: TRBD1
V gene: TRBV28

CDR3 protein: CASRRYTDGYTF
CDR3 DNA: TGTGCCAGTAGACGTTACACCGATGGCTACACCTTC
clone size: NA
J gene: TRBJ1-2
D gene: NA
V gene: TRBV19

CDR3 protein: CASSESAGAYEQYF
CDR3 DNA: TGTGCCAGCAGTGAATCCGCGGGGGCCTACGAGCAGTACTTC
clone size: NA
J gene: TRBJ2-7
D gene: TRBD2
V gene: TRBV25-1

CDR3 protein: CASRREMNTEAFF
CDR3 DNA: TGTGCCAGCAGGCGGGAGATGAACACTGAAGCTTTCTTT
clone size: NA
J gene: TRBJ1-1
D gene: NA
V gene: TRBV12-3/TRBV12-4

CDR3 protein: CASSLNPGGDYGYTF
CDR3 DNA: TGTGCCAGCAGCCTCAATCCGGGGGGTGACTATGGCTACACCTTC
clone size: NA
J gene: TRBJ1-2
D gene: NA
V gene: TRBV9

CDR3 protein: CASSLGQGPGSPLHF
CDR3 DNA: TGTGCCAGCAGCTTAGGTCAGGGCCCAGGGTCACCCCTCCACTTT
clone size: NA
J gene: TRBJ1-6
D gene: NA
V gene: TRBV7-2

CDR3 protein: CASSPGRAHEQYF
CDR3 DNA: TGTGCCAGCTCACCGGGCAGGGCCCACGAGCAGTACTTC
clone size: few
J gene: TRBJ2-7
D gene: NA
V gene: TRBV18

CDR3 protein: CASSSKGVDASYNQPQHF
CDR3 DNA: TGTGCCAGCAGTTCGAAGGGAGTTGACGCTTCGTACAATCAGCCCCAGCATTTT
clone size: once
J gene: TRBJ1-5
D gene: NA
V gene: TRBV7-2

CDR3 protein: CASSSPYEQYF
CDR3 DNA: TGTGCCAGCAGCTCCCCTTACGAGCAGTACTTC
clone size: NA
J gene: TRBJ2-7
D gene: NA
V gene: TRBV7-8